This T cell receptor beta chain came from a study of memory CD8 T cells in hepatitis C reinfection. V dropped 3 bases and J dropped 1; count of bases not matched to a gene: 3. Looked up from germline, CDR1 is MDHEN and CDR2 is SYDVKM. This CDR3 has 16 residues. Method: immunoSEQ multiplex PCR; TCRdb's copy keeps in-frame clones and lacks some. The data hold 35,000 to 50,000 clones, with around 89% observed a single time. The time point is: peak reinfection, 3 to 8 weeks after reinfection detection. The sorted cells went straight to TCR sequencing with no prior in vitro expansion. This sequence joins TRBV28 and TRBJ2-2; 9 positions match TRBD1. The sample comprised naive CD8+ T cells sorted from blood. The TCR comes from a man aged 18 to 29 with hepatitis C virus infection. Here the CDR3 DNA reads TGTGCCAGCAGTTTTTGGGACAGGGAGAACACCGGGGAGCTGTTTTTT. It translates to CASSFWDRENTGELFF.